This TCR beta chain appears in the sequencing data of a study of blood T cell repertoires in COVID-19. In the study overall: COVID-19 samples, acute and convalescent, were from the United States, Italy and Spain.

Here immunoSEQ multiplex PCR was the method, and the copy in TCRdb shows in-frame clones only, minus some. The profile shows some 50,000 clones, around 86% of them singletons. Germline values: CDR1 WSHSY, CDR2 SAAADI. This CDR3 spans 13 amino acids. Trimming pared 5 bases from V and 3 bases from J, leaving 10 bases between. The sample was peripheral blood. This clonotype was obtained from a human donor in a cohort sampled during active COVID-19. This chain joins TRBV10-2 and TRBJ2-5, with a tentative D call TRBD1 (5 bases). The CDR3 sequence is CASSTGVKETQYF. Here the CDR3 DNA reads TGCGCCAGCAGTACAGGTGTTAAAGAGACCCAGTACTTC.